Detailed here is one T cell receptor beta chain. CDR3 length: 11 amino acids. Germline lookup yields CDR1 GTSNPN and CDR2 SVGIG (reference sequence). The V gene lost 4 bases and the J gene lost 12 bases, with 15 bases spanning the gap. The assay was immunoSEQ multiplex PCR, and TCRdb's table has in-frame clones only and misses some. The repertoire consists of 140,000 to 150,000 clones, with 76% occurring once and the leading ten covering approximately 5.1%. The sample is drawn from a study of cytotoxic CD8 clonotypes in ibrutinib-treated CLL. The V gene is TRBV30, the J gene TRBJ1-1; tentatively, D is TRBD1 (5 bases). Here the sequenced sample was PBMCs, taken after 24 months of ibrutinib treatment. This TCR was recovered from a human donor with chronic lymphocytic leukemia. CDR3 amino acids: CAWMAGQGSFF. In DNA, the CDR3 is TGTGCCTGGATGGCGGGGCAGGGATCTTTCTTT.